The clone carrying this TCR beta chain was observed a single time. Its antigen is not known. Trimming took off 3 bases at V and 1 base at J, with 12 bases between the two ends. Germline V CDR1 and CDR2: MGHDK, SYGVNS. CDR3 length equals 15 residues. This specimen comes from a study of cytomegalovirus exposure and HLA in healthy donors. General study results and limits: Sequence variants that were highly shared formed a cluster that was likely a sequencing artifact. Common viral pathogens were later found to be apparently linked to several of the most significant clusters. CMV serostatus alone was available as immune exposure information. The authors assumed roughly uniform sequencing depth across donors for presence/absence analyses.

With 60 Vbeta and 13 Jbeta primers, the PCR was carried out. The table came from immunoSEQ multiplex PCR; TCRdb's copy has only in-frame clones and leaves some out. The table has around 250,000 clones, approximately 82% seen once. The origin of this receptor is a woman aged 55-70 years in good health and CMV-seropositive. This chain connects TRBV25-1 to TRBJ2-5; D remains unclear. Sequencing input: PBMCs. This CDR3 is CASSDPRVSQETQYF. For the CDR3, the DNA is TGTGCCAGCAGTGACCCACGGGTTTCCCAAGAGACCCAGTACTTC.